This TCR beta chain was found in a study of blood T cell repertoires in COVID-19. Study as a whole: Acute and convalescent COVID-19 samples came from the United States, Italy and Spain. PBMCs, B-cell-depleted T cells, or T cells provided the cDNA or gDNA that made up the material.

This CDR3 is built from 15 residues. The V segment lost 5 bases and the J segment 1 base; nucleotides outside the gene matches: 6. Germline V gives CDR1 MNHNY, CDR2 SVGAGI (reference sequence). Produced via immunoSEQ multiplex PCR; TCRdb's table is partial and in-frame only. This table holds a few hundred thousand clones, around 84% found once. The material sequenced was peripheral blood. The rearrangement uses TRBV6-6 and TRBJ2-3, with 7 bases that match TRBD1. The sequence came from a woman aged 55-69 years who had recovered from COVID-19. CDR3 residues: CASSPTGWGTDTQYF. CDR3 in DNA: TGTGCCAGCAGTCCGACAGGGTGGGGCACAGATACGCAGTATTTT.